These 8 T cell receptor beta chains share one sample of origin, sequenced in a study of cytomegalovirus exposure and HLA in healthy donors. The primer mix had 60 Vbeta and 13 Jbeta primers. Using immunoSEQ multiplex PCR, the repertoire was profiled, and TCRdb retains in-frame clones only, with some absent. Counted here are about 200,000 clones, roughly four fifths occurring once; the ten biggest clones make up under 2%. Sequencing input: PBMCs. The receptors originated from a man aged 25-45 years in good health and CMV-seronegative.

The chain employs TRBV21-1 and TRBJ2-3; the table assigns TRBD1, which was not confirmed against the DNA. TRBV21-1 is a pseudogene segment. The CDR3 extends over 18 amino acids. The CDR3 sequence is CASSKQTGGAPASRTQYF. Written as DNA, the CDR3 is TGTGCCAGCAGCAAACAAACAGGGGGCGCCCCCGCTAGTCGGACGCAGTATTTT.

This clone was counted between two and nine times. This chain's CDR3 is CASSPLSAGENEQYF. Here the CDR3 DNA reads TGCGCCAGCAGCCCCCTCTCGGCAGGGGAGAACGAGCAGTACTTC. V is TRBV5-1 and J is TRBJ2-7; weak D call: TRBD1 (6 bases). The ends were cut back, 4 bases at V and 5 bases at J, with 19 bases in the middle. Germline V gives CDR1 SGHRS, CDR2 YFSETQ. The CDR3 length is 15 residues.

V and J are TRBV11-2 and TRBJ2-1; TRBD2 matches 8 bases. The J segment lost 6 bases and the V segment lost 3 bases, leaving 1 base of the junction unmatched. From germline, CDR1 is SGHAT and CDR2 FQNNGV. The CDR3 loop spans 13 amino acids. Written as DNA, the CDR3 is TGTGCCAGCAGCTTTGGGACTAGCAATGAGCAGTTCTTC. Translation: CASSFGTSNEQFF.

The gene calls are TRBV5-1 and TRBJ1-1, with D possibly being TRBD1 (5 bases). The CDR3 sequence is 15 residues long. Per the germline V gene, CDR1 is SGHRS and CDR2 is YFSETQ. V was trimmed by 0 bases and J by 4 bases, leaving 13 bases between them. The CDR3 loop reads CASSLVLPGPTEAFF. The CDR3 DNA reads TGCGCCAGCAGCTTGGTACTACCAGGGCCCACTGAAGCTTTCTTT.

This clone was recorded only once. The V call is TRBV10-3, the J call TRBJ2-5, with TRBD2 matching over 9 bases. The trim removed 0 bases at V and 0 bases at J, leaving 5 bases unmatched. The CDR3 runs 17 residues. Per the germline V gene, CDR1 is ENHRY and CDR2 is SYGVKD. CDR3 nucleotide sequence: TGTGCCATCAGTGAGTCGATAGGACTAGCGAACCAAGAGACCCAGTACTTC. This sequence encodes CAISESIGLANQETQYF.

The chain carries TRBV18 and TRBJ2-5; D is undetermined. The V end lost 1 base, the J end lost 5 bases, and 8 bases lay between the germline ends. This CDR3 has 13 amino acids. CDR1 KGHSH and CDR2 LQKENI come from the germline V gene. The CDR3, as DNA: TGTGCCAGCTCACCACGGGCAGACGAGACCCAGTACTTC. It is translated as CASSPRADETQYF.

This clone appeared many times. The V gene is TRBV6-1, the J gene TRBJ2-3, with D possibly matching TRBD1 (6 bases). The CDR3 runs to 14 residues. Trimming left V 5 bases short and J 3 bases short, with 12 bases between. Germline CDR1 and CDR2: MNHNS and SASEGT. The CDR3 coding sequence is TGTGCCAGCAGTCCTCGGACAGATACAGATACGCAGTATTTT. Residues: CASSPRTDTDTQYF.

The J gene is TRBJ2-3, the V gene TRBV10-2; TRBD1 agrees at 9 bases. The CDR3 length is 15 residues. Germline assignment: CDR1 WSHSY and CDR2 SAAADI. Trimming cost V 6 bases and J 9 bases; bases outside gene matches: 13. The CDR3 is CASREGTGLSNTQYF. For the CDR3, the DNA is TGCGCCAGCAGAGAAGGGACAGGGCTTTCGAACACGCAGTATTTT.